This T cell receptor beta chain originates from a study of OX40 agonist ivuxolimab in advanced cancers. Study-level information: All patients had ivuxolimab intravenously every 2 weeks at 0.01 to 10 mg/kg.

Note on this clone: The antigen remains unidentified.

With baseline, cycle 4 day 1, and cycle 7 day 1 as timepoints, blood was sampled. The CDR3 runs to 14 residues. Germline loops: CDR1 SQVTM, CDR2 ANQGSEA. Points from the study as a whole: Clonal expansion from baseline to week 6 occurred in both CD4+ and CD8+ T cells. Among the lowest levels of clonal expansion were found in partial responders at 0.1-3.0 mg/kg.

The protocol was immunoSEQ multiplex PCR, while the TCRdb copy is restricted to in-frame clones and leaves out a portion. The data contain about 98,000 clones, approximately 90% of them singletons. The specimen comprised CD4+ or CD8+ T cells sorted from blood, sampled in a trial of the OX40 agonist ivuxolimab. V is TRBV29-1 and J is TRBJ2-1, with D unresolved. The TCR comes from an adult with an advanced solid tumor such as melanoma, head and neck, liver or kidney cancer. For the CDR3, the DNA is TGCAGTGCTCTAGTTAGCTTGACAAGGTCTGGGCAGTTCTTC. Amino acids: CSALVSLTRSGQFF.